The 18 T cell receptor beta chains below come from one sample, sequenced in a study of neurological immune-mediated disorders. TCRdb analysed the 5' RACE reads with MiXCR anew, one entry per CDR3 protein. Here the sample spans about 52,000 distinct CDR3 sequences, less than 4.5% being singletons. What was sequenced was PBMCs. The receptors shown here come from a man younger than 45 with multiple sclerosis.

This clonotype has at least ten counts. The CDR3 is CASSLGTVSYEQYF. The CDR3, as DNA: TGTGCCAGCAGCCTCGGGACAGTCTCCTACGAGCAGTACTTC. The chain employs TRBV3-1 and TRBJ2-7; 7 bases are a match to TRBD1. Germline-derived CDR1 and CDR2 are LGHDT and YNNKEL (reference sequence). This CDR3 has 14 residues. V lost 4 bases, J lost 0 bases, and 3 bases stayed unmatched.

This clonotype was counted many times. The chain employs TRBV15 and TRBJ2-7; D possibly matches TRBD1 or TRBD2 (5 bases each). The ends were cut back, 1 base at V and 0 bases at J, with 10 bases in the middle. Germline V lookup: CDR1 LNHNV, CDR2 YYDKDF (reference sequence). The CDR3 totals 15 residues. In DNA, the CDR3 is TGTGCCACCAGCAGAGTCCGGGGACCCTCCTACGAGCAGTACTTC. This gives the protein CATSRVRGPSYEQYF.

This clonotype appeared a few times. A much larger clone is a single base away; this may be a read error. V and J are TRBV5-6 and TRBJ2-1, with D unclear. Germline V lookup: CDR1 SGHDT, CDR2 YYEEEE. The CDR3 sequence is 11 residues long. CDR3 sequence: CASRLENEQFF. The DNA for the CDR3 is TGTGCCAGCAGATTGGAGAATGAGCAGTTCTTC.

This clonotype was observed at least ten times. The chain carries TRBV20-1 and TRBJ1-1, with D perhaps TRBD1 (6 bases). The CDR3 is made up of 11 amino acids. Trimming shortened V by 6 bases and J by 8 bases, and 13 bases separated the two germline ends. Germline values: CDR1 DFQATT, CDR2 SNEGSKA (reference sequence). The CDR3 loop reads CSAGDRREAFF. In DNA form, the CDR3 reads TGCAGTGCGGGTGACAGGCGGGAAGCTTTCTTT.

Many counts were recorded for this clonotype. The chain combines TRBV28 with TRBJ2-2, with TRBD2 identical over 9 bases. The germline V gene has CDR1 MDHEN and CDR2 SYDVKM. Trimming at V came to 5 bases and at J to 5 bases, leaving 9 bases not matched to a gene. This CDR3 comprises 16 residues. CDR3 sequence reads: CASSPIGLALTGELFF. The CDR3 DNA sequence: TGTGCCAGCAGTCCTATAGGACTAGCGTTAACCGGGGAGCTGTTTTTT. Variable domain in full (rest from reference TRBV28 and TRBJ2-2): DVKVTQSSRYLVKRTGEKVFLECVQDMDHENMFWYRQDPGLGLRLIYFSYDVKMKEKGDIPEGYSVSREKKERFSLILESASTNQTSMYLCASSPIGLALTGELFFGEGSRLTVL.

This clonotype was recorded many times. The chain has TRBV28 and TRBJ1-5; D is unresolved. The CDR3 contains 15 residues. Germline CDR1 and CDR2: MDHEN and SYDVKM. Trimming removed 8 bases at V and 0 bases at J, with 14 bases between. Here the CDR3 DNA reads TGTGCCAGCCGCTTCGACCCCGATAGCAATCAGCCCCAGCATTTT. This encodes CASRFDPDSNQPQHF.

This clonotype was detected many times. This chain uses TRBV11-3 with TRBJ2-1; 7 bases map to TRBD2. Germline lookup yields CDR1 SGHNT and CDR2 YENEEA. CDR3 length: 13 amino acids. Trimming at V came to 3 bases and at J to 5 bases, leaving 1 base not matched to a gene. The chain's CDR3 is CASSLAGDNEQFF. The DNA for the CDR3 is TGTGCCAGCAGCTTGGCGGGGGACAATGAGCAGTTCTTC.

This clonotype occurred many times. This chain uses TRBV28 with TRBJ2-5; 9 nucleotides agree with TRBD2. The ends lost 6 bases at V and 5 bases at J; junction bases unmatched: 13. CDR3 length: 16 residues. The V gene's germline CDR1 is MDHEN and CDR2 SYDVKM. CDR3 residues: CASREGAGGGGETQYF. The CDR3 DNA sequence: TGTGCCAGCAGGGAGGGGGCTGGCGGGGGGGGTGAGACCCAGTACTTC.

In regard to this clonotype: A read error is possible here, since a much larger clone lies one base away. V usage is TRBV20-1 and J usage is TRBJ2-7; D possibly corresponds to TRBD1 (6 bases). The CDR3 runs 12 residues. V dropped 3 bases and J dropped 5 bases, with 11 bases sitting between them. Germline CDR1 reads DFQATT; CDR2 reads SNEGSKA (reference sequence). CDR3 sequence reads: CSARERGNEQYF. CDR3 nucleotides: TGCAGTGCTAGGGAAAGGGGGAACGAGCAGTACTTC.

This clonotype was recorded at least ten times. The chain recombines TRBV11-2 with TRBJ1-6, with D uncertain. Trimming took off 2 bases at V and 11 bases at J, with 13 bases between the two ends. The V gene's germline CDR1 is SGHAT and CDR2 FQNNGV. CDR3 length: 14 amino acids. Here the CDR3 reads CASSLSTVVPPLHF. The CDR3 bases are TGTGCCAGCAGCTTATCCACTGTCGTGCCACCCCTCCACTTT.

This clonotype was recorded at least ten times. The rearrangement links TRBV5-1 to TRBJ2-3; D might be TRBD1 or TRBD2, each matching 5 bases. Germline CDR1 reads SGHRS; CDR2 reads YFSETQ. This CDR3 is 14 amino acids long. V shed 7 bases and J shed 5 bases, with 17 bases lying between them. The CDR3 nucleotides are TGCGCCAGCGAACCGAGGGGTGGGGGAGATACGCAGTATTTT. It specifies CASEPRGGGDTQYF.

This clonotype was detected many times. The genes are TRBV7-6 and TRBJ2-7; D possibly corresponds to TRBD1 (5 bases). The V gene lost 5 bases and the J gene lost 3 bases, with 8 bases spanning the gap. This CDR3 comprises 12 residues. CDR1 and CDR2 (germline): SGHVS, FNYEAQ. CDR3 nucleotide sequence: TGTGCCAGCAGCCAGGGAAGCTACGAGCAGTACTTC. Its protein product is CASSQGSYEQYF.

This clonotype was detected many times. The chain links TRBV5-6 to TRBJ2-1, with 11 bases identical to TRBD1. V lost 1 base to trimming and J lost 8 bases; unmatched junction nucleotides: 5. There are 15 residues in the CDR3. Germline V gene data show CDR1 as SGHDT and CDR2 as YYEEEE. CDR3 protein: CASSLMGQGVDEQFF. In DNA form, the CDR3 reads TGTGCCAGCAGCTTGATGGGACAGGGGGTAGATGAGCAGTTCTTC.

This clonotype was recorded a few times. The chain has TRBV6-6 and TRBJ2-1, with no clear D. Trimming took off 1 base at V and 5 bases at J, with 3 bases between the two ends. Germline V gene data show CDR1 as MNHNY and CDR2 as SVGAGI (reference sequence). The CDR3 spans 12 residues. The CDR3 nucleotides are TGTGCCAGCAGTTACTACCACAATGAGCAGTTCTTC. This translates into CASSYYHNEQFF.

This clonotype appeared many times. The rearrangement links TRBV5-1 to TRBJ1-1; D gene uncertain. Deletions cut 5 bases from V and 2 bases from J, with 1 base between. The CDR3 covers 10 residues. Germline CDR1 reads SGHRS; CDR2 reads YFSETQ. CDR3 sequence (DNA): TGCGCCAGCAGAAACACTGAAGCTTTCTTT. This translates into CASRNTEAFF.

In its sample, this clonotype was seen many times. V gene TRBV7-3 combines with J gene TRBJ2-3, with TRBD1 matching 7 bases. This CDR3 has 16 amino acids. J lost 0 bases, V lost 5 bases, and 8 bases had no gene match. Germline CDR1 and CDR2: SGHTA and FQGTGA. CDR3 sequence reads: CASSRLGQSSTDTQYF. The CDR3 bases are TGTGCCAGCAGCCGCTTGGGACAGAGTAGCACAGATACGCAGTATTTT.

Ten or more counts support this clonotype. A read error may explain this, as a much larger clone is one base away. The genes are TRBV28 and TRBJ2-5, with D hard to call. V lost 5 bases and J 3 bases, leaving 10 bases between the germline ends. The CDR3 is made up of 13 amino acids. Germline V CDR1 and CDR2: MDHEN, SYDVKM. This CDR3 reads CASSAELKETQYF. The CDR3 bases are TGTGCCAGCAGTGCCGAATTAAAAGAGACCCAGTACTTC.

In this sample, this clonotype turned up many times. The chain uses TRBV20-1 and TRBJ2-1, with TRBD2 matching over 7 bases. The CDR3 length is 12 residues. In germline, CDR1 is DFQATT, CDR2 SNEGSKA (reference sequence). V was pared by 7 bases and J by 7 bases, with 7 bases of the junction left unmatched. CDR3 amino acids: CSGGKGGNEQFF. CDR3 coding DNA: TGCAGTGGGGGGAAGGGAGGGAATGAGCAGTTCTTC.